The clone carrying this T cell receptor (beta chain) was counted only a few times. Its antigen remains unknown. Reverse transcribing all isolated RNA meant expressed TCRB transcripts were sequenced. Method: immunoSEQ multiplex PCR; TCRdb's copy keeps in-frame clones and lacks some. The repertoire holds hundreds of thousands of clones, 11% to 15% seen once, with just under 0.04% in the top ten. This record belongs to a study of beta chain features in type 1 diabetes. Broader study findings: Among all four CD4+ subsets, Type 1 diabetes patients had TCRB CDR3s that were moderately but significantly shorter.

Sequences were obtained from naive CD4+ T cells from blood. This TCR came from a young man with type 1 diabetes.

CDR3 sequence (DNA): TGTGCCAGCAGTTCGTTCGGGACAGGGGTAGATACGCAGTATTTT. Translating gives CASSSFGTGVDTQYF. The J gene is TRBJ2-3, the V gene TRBV6-5, with TRBD1 matching 10 bases. Losses at the gene ends were 4 bases for V and 5 bases for J; bases not matched to a gene: 6. The CDR3 loop spans 15 amino acids. Per the germline V gene, CDR1 is MNHEY and CDR2 is SVGAGI.